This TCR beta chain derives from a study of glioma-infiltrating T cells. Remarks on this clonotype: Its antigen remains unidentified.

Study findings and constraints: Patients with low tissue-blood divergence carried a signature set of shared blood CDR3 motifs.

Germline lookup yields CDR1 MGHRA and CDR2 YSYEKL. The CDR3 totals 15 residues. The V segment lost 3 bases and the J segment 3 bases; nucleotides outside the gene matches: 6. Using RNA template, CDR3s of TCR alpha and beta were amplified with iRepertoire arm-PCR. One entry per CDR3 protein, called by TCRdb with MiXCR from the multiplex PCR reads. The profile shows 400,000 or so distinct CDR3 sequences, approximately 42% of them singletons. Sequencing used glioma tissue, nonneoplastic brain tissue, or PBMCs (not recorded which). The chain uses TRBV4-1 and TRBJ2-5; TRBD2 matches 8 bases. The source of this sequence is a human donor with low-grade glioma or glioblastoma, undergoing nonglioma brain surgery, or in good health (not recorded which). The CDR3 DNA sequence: TGCGCCAGCAGCCAGGGTGGGACTAGAGAAGAGACCCAGTACTTC. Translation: CASSQGGTREETQYF.